Each of the 7 T cell receptor beta chains below was sequenced from the same sample in a study of CD4+ T cells in melanoma. Generated by immunoSEQ multiplex PCR, the TCRdb table keeps only in-frame clones and is missing some. The sample shows around 6,700 clones, 45% to 55% of them seen only once. Sequencing used cells from a culture (not recorded whether cultured in vitro). These receptors all come from a human donor with melanoma.

The sample holds one count of this clone. The chain joins TRBV29-1 to TRBJ2-3, with 13 bases that match TRBD2. The junction had 8 bases not matched to a gene; V was cut back by 5 bases and J by 0 bases. The CDR3 sequence is 17 residues long. Per germline, CDR1 SQVTM and CDR2 ANQGSEA. The CDR3 bases are TGCAGCGTTTTCGGACTAGCGGGGGCACAAAGCACAGATACGCAGTATTTT. It specifies CSVFGLAGAQSTDTQYF.

The chain combines TRBV2 with TRBJ2-7; D not certain. The CDR3 is made up of 13 amino acids. The V gene lost 8 bases and the J gene lost 3 bases, with 14 bases spanning the gap. CDR1 SNHLY and CDR2 FYNNEI come from the germline V gene. The DNA for the CDR3 is TGTGCCAGCGTGGGCGCGTTGAGCTACGAGCAGTACTTC. It translates to CASVGALSYEQYF.

In its sample, this clone was seen a few times. This sequence joins TRBV30 and TRBJ1-4; 8 bases agree with TRBD1. The CDR3 loop spans 12 amino acids. Looked up from germline, CDR1 is GTSNPN and CDR2 is SVGIG (reference sequence). The CDR3 region is CGGTGSNEKLFF. CDR3 sequence (DNA): TGTGGGGGGACAGGCTCTAATGAAAAACTGTTTTTT.

This clone was detected only a few times. The chain has TRBV6-1 and TRBJ2-1; 9 bases match TRBD1. V trimming: 6 bases; J trimming: 6 bases; junction bases outside the gene matches: 9. The CDR3 is 15 residues long. Germline values: CDR1 MNHNS, CDR2 SASEGT. CDR3 region: CASRQRQGVVNEQFF. In DNA form, the CDR3 reads TGTGCCAGCAGACAAAGACAGGGGGTTGTCAATGAGCAGTTCTTC.

This clone showed up just once. J is TRBJ1-5 and V is TRBV10-3; possibly TRBD1 for D (5 bases). V lost 2 bases and J lost 9, with 14 bases in between. The CDR3 loop spans 14 amino acids. The germline V gene has CDR1 ENHRY and CDR2 SYGVKD. CDR3 region: CAISELGGRGPQHF. The DNA of the CDR3 is TGTGCCATCAGTGAGCTGGGGGGAAGAGGGCCCCAGCATTTT.

This chain joins TRBV6-6 and TRBJ1-3; D is ambiguous. The ends were cut back, 3 bases at V and 0 bases at J, with 12 bases in the middle. The length of the CDR3 is 16 residues. The germline gives CDR1 MNHNY, CDR2 SVGAGI (reference sequence). In nucleotides, the CDR3 is TGTGCCAGCAGTTATACCCCCGGCGCCTCTGGAAACACCATATATTTT. Translation: CASSYTPGASGNTIYF.

The V call is TRBV29-1, the J call TRBJ2-3, with D tentatively TRBD2 (7 bases). The CDR3 runs 14 residues. Trimming cost V 1 base and J 10 bases, with 18 bases left between them. Germline V lookup: CDR1 SQVTM, CDR2 ANQGSEA. DNA for the CDR3: TGCAGCGTTGAAGTAGGAGGGGGGGGAACTTCGCAGTATTTT. Encoded protein: CSVEVGGGGTSQYF.